Shown below are 11 T cell receptor beta chains from a single sample sequenced in a study of blood T cell repertoires in COVID-19. The protocol was immunoSEQ multiplex PCR, while the TCRdb copy is restricted to in-frame clones and leaves out a portion. The sample includes about 130,000 clones, 70% to 85% of them seen just once. The sample comprised peripheral blood. These receptors all stem from a woman aged 45-59 years with acute or convalescent COVID-19.

The chain recombines TRBV11-2 with TRBJ1-1; D not resolved. The V end lost 1 base, the J end lost 10 bases, and 13 bases lay between the germline ends. Germline V gene lookup returns CDR1 SGHAT and CDR2 FQNNGV. This CDR3 has 13 residues. The CDR3: CASSLAELAGAFF. In nucleotides, the CDR3 is TGTGCCAGCAGCTTAGCGGAGTTGGCGGGAGCTTTCTTT. The entire variable domain, with the rest obtained from reference TRBV11-2 and TRBJ1-1, is as follows: EAGVAQSPRYKIIEKRQSVAFWCNPISGHATLYWYQQILGQGPKLLIQFQNNGVVDDSQLPKDRFSAERLKGVDSTLKIQPAKLEDSAVYLCASSLAELAGAFFGQGTRLTVV.

V is TRBV6-6 and J is TRBJ2-2; 9 bases map to TRBD1. The CDR3 extends over 15 amino acids. V lost 2 bases, J lost 7 bases, and 5 bases stayed unmatched. CDR1 is MNHNY, CDR2 SVGAGI, per germline (reference sequence). CDR3 sequence: CASSYAGQGGGELFF. CDR3 bases: TGTGCCAGCAGTTACGCGGGACAGGGAGGCGGGGAGCTGTTTTTT.

This chain connects TRBV3-1 (or the pseudogene TRBV3-2) to TRBJ2-7; D is possibly TRBD1 (6 bases). The CDR3 consists of 13 residues. Germline CDR1 is LGHDT and CDR2 is YNNKEL (reference sequence). V lost 4 bases to trimming and J lost 7 bases, with 14 bases between them. In DNA, the CDR3 is TGTGCCAGCAGCCGAACAGGGCAAGGTGAGCAGTACTTC. Amino acid sequence: CASSRTGQGEQYF.

About this clone: A junction end diverges from the germline sequence, so it may reflect a read error. The genes are TRBV29-1 and TRBJ1-2; a weak D match, TRBD1 (6 bases). Germline CDR1 SQVTM, CDR2 ANQGSEA. There are 9 residues in the CDR3. Here the CDR3 reads CSDSRDIGF. The DNA for the CDR3 is TGCAGCGATTCCCGGGACATAGGCTTC.

The rearrangement joins TRBV6-5 to TRBJ1-1; no definite D call. This CDR3 is built from 14 residues. The V end was cut by 8 bases, the J end by 6 bases, with 19 bases between. From germline, CDR1 is MNHEY and CDR2 SVGAGI. DNA for the CDR3: TGTGCCAGCGCCATGAGGGCCCGAGGATCTGAAGCTTTCTTT. Protein: CASAMRARGSEAFF.

The J gene is TRBJ1-1, the V gene TRBV19; possibly TRBD1 for D (6 bases). This CDR3 is built from 15 residues. Germline V lookup: CDR1 LNHDA, CDR2 SQIVND (reference sequence). Trimming took 7 bases from V and 0 from J, leaving 15 bases between them. CDR3 region: CASILGAGVNTEAFF. The CDR3 bases are TGTGCCAGTATCCTAGGGGCAGGGGTGAACACTGAAGCTTTCTTT.

The chain uses TRBV28 and TRBJ1-5, with D possibly TRBD1 on 6 matching bases. Per the germline V gene, CDR1 is MDHEN and CDR2 is SYDVKM. This CDR3 comprises 17 residues. The ends were cut back, 0 bases at V and 6 bases at J, with 18 bases in the middle. CDR3 amino acids: CASSLWAVLDSSQPQHF. CDR3 bases: TGTGCCAGCAGTTTATGGGCCGTCTTGGACAGTAGTCAGCCCCAGCATTTT.

As to this clone: Within the sample, other DNA sequences also encode this same CDR3. The rearrangement links TRBV6-1 to TRBJ1-2; 7 bases align to TRBD1. The germline CDR1 and CDR2 sequences are MNHNS and SASEGT. With 0 bases clipped from V and 4 bases from J, the junction kept 2 bases outside the gene matches. There are 14 residues in the CDR3. CDR3 sequence: CASSEAPGGYGYTF. In DNA, the CDR3 is TGTGCCAGCAGTGAAGCCCCAGGGGGCTATGGCTACACCTTC.

This clone has just one count. V usage is TRBV13 and J usage is TRBJ1-6; a possible D gene is TRBD1 (6 bases). The germline V and J ends were trimmed by 5 bases and 5 bases, with 13 bases remaining between them. The CDR3 totals 15 residues. Germline CDR1 is PRHDT and CDR2 is FYEKMQ (reference sequence). The CDR3 protein is CASSQGQLNNSPLHF. CDR3 coding DNA: TGTGCCAGCAGCCAAGGACAGCTTAATAATTCACCCCTCCACTTT.

The rearrangement links TRBV27 to TRBJ2-7; TRBD1 agrees at 8 bases. V lost 2 bases to trimming and J lost 3 bases; unmatched junction nucleotides: 6. This CDR3 region has 15 residues. Germline lookup yields CDR1 MNHEY and CDR2 SMNVEV (reference sequence). This CDR3 is CASSLETGDFYEQYF. In nucleotides, the CDR3 is TGTGCCAGCAGTTTAGAGACAGGGGATTTCTACGAGCAGTACTTC.

CDR3 DNA sequence: TGTGCCAGCAGCCAGCAGGGACTAGCGGGGTTGGAGACCCAGTACTTC. As protein: CASSQQGLAGLETQYF. This chain connects TRBV9 to TRBJ2-5, with TRBD2 matching 13 bases. This CDR3 comprises 16 residues. The ends lost 4 bases at V and 5 bases at J; junction bases unmatched: 8. Germline CDR1 and CDR2: SGDLS and YYNGEE.